This TCR beta chain was found in a study of T cells in narcolepsy. Study-level results: Healthy controls reportedly lacked the autoreactive clonotypes serially found in patients' blood.

Sequenced by immunoSEQ multiplex PCR; TCRdb stores in-frame clones only, minus some. The table shows roughly 35,000 clones, with about 85% occurring only once. Regarding this clone: Its antigen is as yet unknown. One end of the junction does not line up with germline, which may come from a read error.

CDR1 is KGHSH and CDR2 is LQKENI in the germline V gene. The CDR3 has 15 amino acids. Sequencing input: CD45RA- memory CD4+ T cells from PBMCs. This clonotype originated in a human donor with narcolepsy. The chain links TRBV18 to TRBJ1-1, with 10 positions matching TRBD1. CDR3 region: CASSPEGQGNAEAFF. The CDR3 DNA is TGTGCCAGCTCACCAGAGGGACAGGGGAACGCTGAAGCTTTCTTT. Complete variable domain (other parts from reference TRBV18 and TRBJ1-1): NAGVMQNPRHLVRRRGQEARLRCSPMKGHSHVYWYRQLPEEGLKFMVYLQKENIIDESGMPKERFSAEFPKEGPSILRIQQVVRGDSAAYFCASSPEGQGNAEAFFGQGTRLTVV.